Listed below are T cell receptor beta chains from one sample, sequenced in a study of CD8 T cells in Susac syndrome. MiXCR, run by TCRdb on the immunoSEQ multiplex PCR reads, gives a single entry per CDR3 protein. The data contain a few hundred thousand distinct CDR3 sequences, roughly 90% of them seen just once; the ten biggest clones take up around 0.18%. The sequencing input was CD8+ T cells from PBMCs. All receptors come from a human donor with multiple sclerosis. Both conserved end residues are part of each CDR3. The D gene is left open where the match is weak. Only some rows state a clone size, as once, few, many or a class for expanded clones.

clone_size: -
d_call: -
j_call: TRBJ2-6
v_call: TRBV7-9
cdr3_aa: CASSSGPLHSGANVLTF
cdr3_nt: TGTGCCAGCAGCTCCGGGCCGCTCCACTCTGGGGCCAACGTCCTGACTTTC

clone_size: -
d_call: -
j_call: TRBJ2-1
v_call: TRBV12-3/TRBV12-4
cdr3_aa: CASTDSSSYNEQFF
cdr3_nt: TGTGCCAGCACCGACAGTTCCTCCTACAATGAGCAGTTCTTC

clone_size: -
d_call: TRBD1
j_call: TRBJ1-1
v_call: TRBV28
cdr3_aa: CASRDRLGKQFEAFF
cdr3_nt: TGTGCCAGCAGGGACAGGTTAGGAAAGCAATTTGAAGCTTTCTTT

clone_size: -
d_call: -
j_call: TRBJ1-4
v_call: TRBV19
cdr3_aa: CASSKRPGPPSTNEKLFF
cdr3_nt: TGTGCCAGTAGTAAAAGGCCTGGACCGCCGTCAACTAATGAAAAACTGTTTTTT

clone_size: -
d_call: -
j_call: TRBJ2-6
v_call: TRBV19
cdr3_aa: CASSQPGANVLTF
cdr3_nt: TGTGCCAGTAGTCAGCCTGGGGCCAACGTCCTGACTTTC

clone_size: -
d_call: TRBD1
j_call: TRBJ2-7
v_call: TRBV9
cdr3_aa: CASSVSGGTYEQYF
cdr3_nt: TGTGCCAGCAGCGTATCAGGGGGAACCTACGAGCAGTACTTC

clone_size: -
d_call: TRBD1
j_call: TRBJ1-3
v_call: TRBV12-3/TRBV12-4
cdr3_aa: CASRDRDSSGNTIYF
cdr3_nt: TGTGCCAGCAGAGACAGGGACAGTTCTGGAAACACCATATATTTT

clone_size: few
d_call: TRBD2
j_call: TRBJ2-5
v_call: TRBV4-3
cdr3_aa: CASSHLAGGKETQYF
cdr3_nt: TGCGCCAGCAGCCACCTAGCGGGGGGCAAAGAGACCCAGTACTTC

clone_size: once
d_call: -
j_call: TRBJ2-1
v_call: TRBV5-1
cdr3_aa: CASSLYLSSYNEQFF
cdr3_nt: TGCGCCAGCAGCTTGTACCTTAGCTCCTACAATGAGCAGTTCTTC

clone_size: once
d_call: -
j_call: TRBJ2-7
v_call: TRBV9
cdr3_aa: CASSVEYSSYEQYF
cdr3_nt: TGTGCCAGCAGCGTAGAGTATAGCTCCTACGAGCAGTACTTC

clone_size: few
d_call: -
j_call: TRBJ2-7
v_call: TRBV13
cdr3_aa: CASSLDPGRNEQYF
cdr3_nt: TGTGCCAGCAGCTTAGACCCGGGCCGGAACGAGCAGTACTTC

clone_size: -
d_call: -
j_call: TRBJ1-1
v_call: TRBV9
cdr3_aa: CASNLVGGNTEAFF
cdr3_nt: TGTGCCAGCAACTTGGTGGGGGGGAACACTGAAGCTTTCTTT

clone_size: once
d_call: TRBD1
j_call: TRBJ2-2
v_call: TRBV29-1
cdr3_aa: CSVLQGTGELFF
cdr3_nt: TGCAGCGTTCTACAGGGGACCGGGGAGCTGTTTTTT

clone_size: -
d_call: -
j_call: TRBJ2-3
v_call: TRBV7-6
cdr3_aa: CASSRILDTQYF
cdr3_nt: TGTGCCAGCTCCCGCATTTTGGATACGCAGTATTTT

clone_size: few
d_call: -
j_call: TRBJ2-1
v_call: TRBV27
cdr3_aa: CASSFRGANEQFF
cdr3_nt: TGTGCCAGCAGTTTCCGGGGCGCCAATGAGCAGTTCTTC

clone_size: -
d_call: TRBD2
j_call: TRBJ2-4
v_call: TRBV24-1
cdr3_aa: CATSDEREVDKNIQYF
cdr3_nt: TGTGCCACCAGTGATGAGCGGGAGGTTGACAAAAACATTCAGTACTTC

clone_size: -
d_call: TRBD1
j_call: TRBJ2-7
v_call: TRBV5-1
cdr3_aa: CASSLQTGGDEQYF
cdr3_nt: TGCGCCAGCAGCTTGCAGACAGGGGGAGACGAGCAGTACTTC

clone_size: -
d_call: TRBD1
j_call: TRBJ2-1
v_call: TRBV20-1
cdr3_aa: CSARGTGATGGEQFF
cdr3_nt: TGCAGTGCTAGGGGGACAGGGGCTACCGGGGGTGAGCAGTTCTTC

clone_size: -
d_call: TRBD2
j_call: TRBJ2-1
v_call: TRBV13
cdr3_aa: CASSSTGTSGRAFAEQFF
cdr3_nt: TGTGCCAGCAGCTCAACCGGGACTAGCGGGAGGGCCTTTGCTGAGCAGTTCTTC

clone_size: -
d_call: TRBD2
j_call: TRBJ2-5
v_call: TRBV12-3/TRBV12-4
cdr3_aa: CASSLRAGEETQYF
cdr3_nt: TGTGCCAGCAGTTTAAGGGCGGGAGAAGAGACCCAGTACTTC

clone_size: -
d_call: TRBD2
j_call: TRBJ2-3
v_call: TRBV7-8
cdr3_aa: CASSSRLAGGGTDTQYF
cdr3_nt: TGTGCCAGCAGCTCCCGTTTGGCGGGAGGTGGCACAGATACGCAGTATTTT

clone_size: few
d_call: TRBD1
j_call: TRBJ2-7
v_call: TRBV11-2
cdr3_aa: CASSLGGGWYEQYF
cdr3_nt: TGTGCCAGCAGCTTAGGAGGGGGCTGGTACGAGCAGTACTTC

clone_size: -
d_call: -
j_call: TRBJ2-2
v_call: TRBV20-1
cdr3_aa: CSAEPKEGSHIGEPFF
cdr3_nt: TGCAGTGCCGAACCCAAAGAGGGAAGTCATATCGGGGAGCCGTTTTTT

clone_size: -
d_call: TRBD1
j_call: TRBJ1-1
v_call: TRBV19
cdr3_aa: CASKFRGTEAFF
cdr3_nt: TGTGCCAGTAAATTCAGGGGGACTGAAGCTTTCTTT

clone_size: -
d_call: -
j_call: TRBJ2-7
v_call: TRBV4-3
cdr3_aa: CASSQEGGSYEQYF
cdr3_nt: TGTGCCAGCAGCCAAGAGGGGGGCTCCTACGAGCAGTACTTC

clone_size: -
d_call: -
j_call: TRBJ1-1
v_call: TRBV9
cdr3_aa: CASSINHDSGGANPEAFF
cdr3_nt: TGTGCCAGCAGCATAAACCACGACAGTGGGGGAGCAAACCCTGAAGCTTTCTTT

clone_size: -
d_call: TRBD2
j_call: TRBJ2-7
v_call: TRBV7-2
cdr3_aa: CASRGTSGRLNEQYF
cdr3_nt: TGTGCCAGCAGGGGGACTAGCGGGAGGTTAAACGAGCAGTACTTC

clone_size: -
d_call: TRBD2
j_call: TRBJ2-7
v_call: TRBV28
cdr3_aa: CASSPLAGGFYEQYF
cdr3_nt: TGTGCCAGCAGTCCACTAGCGGGAGGCTTCTACGAGCAGTACTTC

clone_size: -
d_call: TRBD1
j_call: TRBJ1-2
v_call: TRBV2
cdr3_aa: CASSDSTGGVYYGYTF
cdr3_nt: TGTGCCAGCAGTGACTCGACAGGGGGAGTTTACTATGGCTACACCTTC

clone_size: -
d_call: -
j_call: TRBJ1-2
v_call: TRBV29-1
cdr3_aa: CSVSPYRVRNYGYTF
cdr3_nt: TGCAGCGTGTCGCCTTACAGGGTGAGGAACTATGGCTACACCTTC

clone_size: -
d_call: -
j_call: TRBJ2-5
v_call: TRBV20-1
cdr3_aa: CSAREGGLGETQYF
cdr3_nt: TGCAGTGCTAGAGAGGGGGGTCTCGGGGAGACCCAGTACTTC

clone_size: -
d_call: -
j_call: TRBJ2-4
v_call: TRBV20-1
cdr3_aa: CSAREPGLAPKNIQYF
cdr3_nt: TGCAGTGCTAGAGAACCAGGGCTGGCTCCCAAAAACATTCAGTACTTC

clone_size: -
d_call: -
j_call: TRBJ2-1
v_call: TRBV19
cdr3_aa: CASSISQAGWSEQFF
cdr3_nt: TGTGCCAGTAGTATCAGTCAGGCGGGCTGGAGTGAGCAGTTCTTC

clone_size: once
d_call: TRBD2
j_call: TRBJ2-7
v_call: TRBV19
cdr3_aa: CASSMSSGSPYEQYF
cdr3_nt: TGTGCCAGTAGTATGTCTAGCGGGAGTCCCTACGAGCAGTACTTC

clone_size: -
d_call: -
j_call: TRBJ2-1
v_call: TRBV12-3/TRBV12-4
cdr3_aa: CASRDLNSGPYNEQFF
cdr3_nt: TGTGCCAGCAGGGACCTTAATAGCGGACCATACAATGAGCAGTTCTTC

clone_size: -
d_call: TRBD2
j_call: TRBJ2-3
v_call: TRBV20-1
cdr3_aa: CSARDVRGGDTDTQYF
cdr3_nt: TGCAGTGCTAGAGATGTCCGGGGGGGGGACACAGATACGCAGTATTTT

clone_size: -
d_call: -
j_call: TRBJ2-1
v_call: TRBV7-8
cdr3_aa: CASSLDRNNEQFF
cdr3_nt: TGTGCCAGCAGCTTAGATCGGAACAATGAGCAGTTCTTC

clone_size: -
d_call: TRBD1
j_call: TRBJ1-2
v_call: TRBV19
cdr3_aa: CATMTGYYGYTF
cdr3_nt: TGTGCCACCATGACAGGGTACTATGGCTACACCTTC

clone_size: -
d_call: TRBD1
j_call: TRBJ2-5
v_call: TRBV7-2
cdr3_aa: CASSSPGQGGQETQYF
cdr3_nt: TGTGCCAGCAGCTCCCCGGGACAGGGAGGGCAAGAGACCCAGTACTTC

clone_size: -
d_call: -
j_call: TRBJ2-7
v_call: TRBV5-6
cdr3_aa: CASSWDPDSYEQYF
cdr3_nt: TGTGCCAGCAGCTGGGACCCAGACAGCTACGAGCAGTACTTC

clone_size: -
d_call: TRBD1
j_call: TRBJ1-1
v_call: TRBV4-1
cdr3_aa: CASSQKTGGTEAFF
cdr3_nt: TGCGCCAGCAGCCAAAAAACAGGGGGGACTGAAGCTTTCTTT

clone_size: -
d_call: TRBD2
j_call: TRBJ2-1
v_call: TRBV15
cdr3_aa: CATSSTTLAERFYNEQFF
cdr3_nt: TGTGCCACCAGCTCGACGACCCTAGCGGAAAGATTTTACAATGAGCAGTTCTTC

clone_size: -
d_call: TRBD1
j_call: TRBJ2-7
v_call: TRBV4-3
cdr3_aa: CASSQEWDSSYEQYF
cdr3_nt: TGCGCCAGCAGCCAAGAGTGGGACAGTTCCTACGAGCAGTACTTC

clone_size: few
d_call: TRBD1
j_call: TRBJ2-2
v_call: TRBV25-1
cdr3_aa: CATDGGTGRTGELFF
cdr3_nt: TGTGCCACCGATGGGGGGACAGGTCGAACCGGGGAGCTGTTTTTT

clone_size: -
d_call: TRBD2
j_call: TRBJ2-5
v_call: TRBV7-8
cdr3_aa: CASSLAFSGGQETQYF
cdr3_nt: TGTGCCAGCAGCTTAGCTTTTAGCGGGGGCCAAGAGACCCAGTACTTC

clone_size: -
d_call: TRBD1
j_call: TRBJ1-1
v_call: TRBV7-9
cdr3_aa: CAGGTGGTEAFF
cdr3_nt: TGTGCCGGCGGGACAGGGGGCACTGAAGCTTTCTTT

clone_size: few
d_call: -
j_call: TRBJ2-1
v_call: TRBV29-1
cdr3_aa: CSVVLSHNEQFF
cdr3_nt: TGCAGCGTTGTTTTGAGCCACAATGAGCAGTTCTTC

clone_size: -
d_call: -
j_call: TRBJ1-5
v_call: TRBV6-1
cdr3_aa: CASSELFLQHF
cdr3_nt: TGTGCCAGCAGTGAGTTGTTCCTCCAGCATTTT

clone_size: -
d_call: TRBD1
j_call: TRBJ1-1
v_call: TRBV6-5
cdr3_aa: CASSYGQGNAEAFF
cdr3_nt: TGTGCCAGCAGTTATGGACAGGGGAATGCTGAAGCTTTCTTT

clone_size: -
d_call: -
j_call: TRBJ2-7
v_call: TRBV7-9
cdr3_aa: CASSQSNREGEQYF
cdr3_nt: TGTGCCAGCAGCCAGTCGAACAGGGAAGGCGAGCAGTACTTC

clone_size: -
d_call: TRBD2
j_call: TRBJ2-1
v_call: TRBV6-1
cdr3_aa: CASSLGEAGGYNEQFF
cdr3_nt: TGTGCCAGCAGCCTAGGGGAAGCGGGAGGCTACAATGAGCAGTTCTTC

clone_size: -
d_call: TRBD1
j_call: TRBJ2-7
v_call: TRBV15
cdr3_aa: CATSRGTGGMYEQYF
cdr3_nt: TGTGCCACCAGCCGAGGGACAGGGGGAATGTACGAGCAGTACTTC

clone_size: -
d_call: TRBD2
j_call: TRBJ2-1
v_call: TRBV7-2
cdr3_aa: CASSLVAGGPGNEQFF
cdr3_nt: TGTGCCAGCAGCTTGGTAGCGGGAGGGCCGGGCAATGAGCAGTTCTTC

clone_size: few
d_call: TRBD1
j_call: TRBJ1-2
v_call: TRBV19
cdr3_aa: CASIQDRGVNYGYTF
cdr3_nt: TGTGCCAGCATCCAAGACAGGGGAGTTAACTATGGCTACACCTTC

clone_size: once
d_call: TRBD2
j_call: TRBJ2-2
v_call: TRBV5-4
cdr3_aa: CASSLVAGETGELFF
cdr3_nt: TGTGCCAGCAGCTTGGTAGCGGGAGAGACCGGGGAGCTGTTTTTT